This T cell receptor beta chain stems from a study of identical twins. It was template switching that added a universal primer site, and there were unique molecular identifiers on the cDNA. TCRdb analysed the 5' RACE reads with MiXCR anew, one entry per CDR3 protein. The data show about 660,000 distinct CDR3 sequences, 8% to 9% seen once. General study points: Alpha sequences out of frame and shared by twins had excess low generation probability.

On this clonotype: What it recognizes is unknown.

This CDR3 contains 15 residues. Trimming left V 1 base short and J 7 bases short, with 17 bases between. Germline V gives CDR1 SGHDN, CDR2 FVKESK. These data were also reused for a study on yellow fever vaccine responses in identical twins.

The clonotype comes from a young woman in good health. V usage is TRBV14 and J usage is TRBJ2-7; D is possibly TRBD1 (5 bases). The source material was PBMCs. As DNA, the CDR3 is TGTGCCAGCAGCCAAGTCGCAGGGATCTTGGGGGAGCAGTACTTC. This translates into CASSQVAGILGEQYF.